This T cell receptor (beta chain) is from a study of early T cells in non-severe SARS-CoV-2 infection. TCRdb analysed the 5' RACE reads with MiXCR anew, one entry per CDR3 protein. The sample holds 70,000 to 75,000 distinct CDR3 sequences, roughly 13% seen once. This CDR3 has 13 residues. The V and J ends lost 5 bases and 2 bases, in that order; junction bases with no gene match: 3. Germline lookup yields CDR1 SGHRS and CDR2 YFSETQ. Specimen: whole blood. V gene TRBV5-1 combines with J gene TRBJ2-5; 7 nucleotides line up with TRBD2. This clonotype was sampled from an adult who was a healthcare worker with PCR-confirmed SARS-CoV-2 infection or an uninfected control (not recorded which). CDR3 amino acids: CASSWGGQETQYF. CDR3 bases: TGCGCCAGCAGTTGGGGAGGGCAAGAGACCCAGTACTTC.